The 29 T cell receptor beta chains below were found in one sample sequenced in a study of Ad26.COV2.S vaccination and SARS-CoV-2 variants. Here immunoSEQ multiplex PCR was the method, and the copy in TCRdb shows in-frame clones only, minus some. The table has approximately 400,000 clones, 92% seen once. This specimen consisted of peripheral blood, obtained after recovery from COVID-19. All receptors come from a human donor who had recovered from COVID-19.

V gene TRBV27 combines with J gene TRBJ2-1, with 11 bases identical to TRBD2. Germline V CDR1 and CDR2: MNHEY, SMNVEV (reference sequence). This CDR3 is built from 15 residues. V lost 6 bases and J lost 4; bases outside the gene matches: 5. The DNA of the CDR3 is TGTGCCAGCAGCGTAGCGGGGGGGAGGTACAATGAGCAGTTCTTC. This translates into CASSVAGGRYNEQFF.

The chain combines TRBV10-3 with TRBJ2-2; D uncertain. There are 13 residues in the CDR3. Germline CDR1 reads ENHRY; CDR2 reads SYGVKD. The V end lost 3 bases, the J end lost 3 bases, and 5 bases lay between the germline ends. Here the CDR3 reads CAISDSHTGELFF. CDR3 in DNA: TGTGCCATCAGTGACTCACACACCGGGGAGCTGTTTTTT.

This chain links TRBV19 with TRBJ2-7; D not certain. The CDR3 length is 15 residues. V was clipped by 5 bases and J by 0 bases, with 14 bases between them. CDR1 is LNHDA, CDR2 SQIVND, per germline (reference sequence). The CDR3 sequence is CASSSALRSSYEQYF. The CDR3 DNA follows: TGTGCCAGTAGTTCGGCTCTAAGGAGCTCCTACGAGCAGTACTTC.

V is TRBV11-2 and J is TRBJ2-1; TRBD2 matches 10 bases. J was trimmed by 0 bases and V by 5 bases; bases with no gene match: 10. Germline V gene data show CDR1 as SGHAT and CDR2 as FQNNGV. CDR3 length: 18 residues. CDR3: CASSLRLAGELSYNEQFF. In nucleotides, the CDR3 is TGTGCCAGCAGCCTAAGACTAGCGGGTGAACTCTCCTACAATGAGCAGTTCTTC.

The chain joins TRBV24-1 to TRBJ1-2; D is uncertain. Deletions cut 0 bases from V and 8 bases from J, with 6 bases between. CDR1 is KGHDR, CDR2 SFDVKD, per germline. The length of the CDR3 is 12 residues. The CDR3 nucleotides read TGTGCCACCAGTGATTTGAGGGTCGGCTACACCTTC. This sequence encodes CATSDLRVGYTF.

For this clone: The identical CDR3 is also encoded by other nucleotide sequences in the sample. The chain carries TRBV6-5 and TRBJ2-7; the D is unclear. The CDR3 is 11 amino acids. Trimming cost V 6 bases and J 0 bases, with 3 bases left between them. In germline, CDR1 is MNHEY, CDR2 SVGAGI. CDR3 sequence reads: CASRSSYEQYF. The DNA for the CDR3 is TGTGCCAGCAGGAGCTCCTACGAGCAGTACTTC.

This chain joins TRBV19 and TRBJ2-5, with 8 bases lining up with TRBD2. Germline V lookup: CDR1 LNHDA, CDR2 SQIVND (reference sequence). V lost 6 bases, J lost 1 base, and 4 bases stayed unmatched. The CDR3 length is 14 residues. This CDR3 reads CASSGRGGQETQYF. The CDR3 DNA sequence: TGTGCCAGTAGCGGGAGGGGGGGCCAAGAGACCCAGTACTTC. The full variable domain, completed using reference TRBV19 and TRBJ2-5, is DGGITQSPKYLFRKEGQNVTLSCEQNLNHDAMYWYRQDPGQGLRLIYYSQIVNDFQKGDIAEGYSVSREKKESFPLTVTSAQKNPTAFYLCASSGRGGQETQYFGPGTRLLVL.

V is TRBV6-1 and J is TRBJ1-1; no clear D. There are 13 residues in the CDR3. CDR1 and CDR2 from the germline V gene are MNHNS and SASEGT. Trimming removed 8 bases at V and 7 bases at J, with 17 bases between. The CDR3 DNA sequence: TGTGCCAGCGGGGAAGCGGTCGTGGGTGAAGCTTTCTTT. It codes for CASGEAVVGEAFF.

The chain joins TRBV2 to TRBJ1-1, with D perhaps TRBD1 (5 bases). Germline V gene data show CDR1 as SNHLY and CDR2 as FYNNEI. This CDR3 comprises 12 residues. Trimming cost V 2 bases and J 6 bases, with 7 bases left between them. The DNA of the CDR3 is TGTGCCAGCAGTGAACGACAGCCTGAAGCTTTCTTT. It translates to CASSERQPEAFF.

V and J are TRBV2 and TRBJ2-1, with no clear D. Trimming cost V 4 bases and J 6 bases, with 13 bases left between them. The CDR3 is 14 residues long. Per germline, CDR1 SNHLY and CDR2 FYNNEI. Written as DNA, the CDR3 is TGTGCCAGCAGTGCTTTGCAGGTTGGCAATGAGCAGTTCTTC. Its translation: CASSALQVGNEQFF.

On this clone: The sample holds other DNA sequences that translate to the same CDR3. The chain employs TRBV6-6 and TRBJ1-1; D ambiguous. V was cut by 0 bases and J by 1 base, with 3 bases left in between. The CDR3 is 13 amino acids. Germline CDR1 MNHNY, CDR2 SVGAGI (reference sequence). CDR3: CASSYSSNTEAFF. Here the CDR3 DNA reads TGTGCCAGCAGTTACTCGTCGAACACTGAAGCTTTCTTT.

This clone was recorded only once. This chain uses TRBV7-2 with TRBJ2-7; no clear D. There are 14 residues in the CDR3. CDR1 and CDR2 from the germline V gene are SGHTA and FQGNSA. V lost 5 bases and J lost 0, with 11 bases in between. Here the CDR3 reads CASSPYSSSYEQYF. The CDR3 nucleotides are TGTGCCAGCAGCCCGTATAGTAGCTCCTACGAGCAGTACTTC.

V gene TRBV25-1 combines with J gene TRBJ2-5; no definite D call. CDR3 length: 14 residues. The germline V gene has CDR1 MGHDK and CDR2 SYGVNS. Trimming removed 4 bases from V and 0 bases from J, with 9 bases in between. The CDR3 DNA reads as TGTGCCAGCAGTGTCGGACGGTACCAAGAGACCCAGTACTTC. It translates to CASSVGRYQETQYF.

This sequence joins TRBV2 and TRBJ1-6; 9 bases agree with TRBD1. CDR1 is SNHLY, CDR2 FYNNEI, per germline. There are 15 residues in the CDR3. The V gene end was trimmed by 5 bases and the J gene end by 9 bases; junction bases not matched to a gene: 8. The CDR3 DNA reads TGTGCCAGCAGTCGGACAGGGGTTAATAGTTCACCCCTCCACTTT. Its translation: CASSRTGVNSSPLHF.

This chain joins TRBV19 and TRBJ1-1, with D possibly TRBD1 on 6 matching bases. V gave up 5 bases and J gave up 2 bases, with 12 bases separating them. Germline CDR1 LNHDA, CDR2 SQIVND (reference sequence). The length of the CDR3 is 14 residues. The CDR3 DNA reads as TGTGCCAGTAGTCGCGGACAGAGAAACACTGAAGCTTTCTTT. This encodes CASSRGQRNTEAFF.

The chain combines TRBV10-2 with TRBJ2-7; 10 nucleotides line up with TRBD1. Germline CDR1 reads WSHSY; CDR2 reads SAAADI. V lost 2 bases, J lost 6 bases, and 4 bases stayed unmatched. The CDR3 runs 14 residues. DNA of the CDR3: TGCGCCAGCAGTGAGGGACAGGGGGGCCCCGAGCAGTACTTC. Its protein product is CASSEGQGGPEQYF.

The chain is built from TRBV7-2 and TRBJ2-3; TRBD1 is a possible D gene (6 bases). Germline assignment: CDR1 SGHTA and CDR2 FQGNSA. This CDR3 comprises 16 residues. The V end was cut by 1 base, the J end by 7 bases, with 18 bases between. The CDR3 coding sequence is TGTGCCAGCAGCTTAGAGAGGGGACACCCACAGAATACGCAGTATTTT. This encodes CASSLERGHPQNTQYF.

This chain connects TRBV2 to TRBJ2-3; D perhaps matches TRBD2 (5 bases). The germline V and J ends were trimmed by 1 base and 0 bases, with 8 bases remaining between them. The CDR3 sequence is 15 residues long. Germline V gene sequence: CDR1 SNHLY, CDR2 FYNNEI. The chain's CDR3 is CASSEVRTSTDTQYF. In DNA form, the CDR3 reads TGTGCCAGCAGTGAAGTCAGGACTAGCACAGATACGCAGTATTTT.

As regards this clone: The conserved final phenylalanine or tryptophan is absent from the CDR3, which likely points to a read error. The limits of the CDR3 on the DNA are not certain, so only TCRdb's listed CDR3 is given. The rearrangement joins TRBV11-2 to TRBJ1-1. The CDR3 adds up to 12 amino acids, both ends counted. Germline-derived CDR1 and CDR2 are SGHAT and FQNNGV. The CDR3 region is CASSQETAEFVL.

The V and J genes are TRBV7-9 and TRBJ2-3; 12 bases are a match to TRBD2. Germline lookup yields CDR1 SEHNR and CDR2 FQNEAQ (reference sequence). The CDR3 sequence is 16 residues long. Trimming removed 4 bases from V and 3 bases from J; junction bases left unmatched: 5. Written as DNA, the CDR3 is TGTGCCAGCAGCTACCGCGGGACTAGCGGGACAGATACGCAGTATTTT. This sequence encodes CASSYRGTSGTDTQYF.

The chain uses TRBV7-9 and TRBJ2-3; 9 nucleotides line up with TRBD2. Germline V lookup: CDR1 SEHNR, CDR2 FQNEAQ (reference sequence). V was pared by 5 bases and J by 1 base, with 7 bases of the junction left unmatched. The CDR3 runs 16 residues. This CDR3 reads CASSISGGGGTDTQYF. The CDR3 DNA reads as TGTGCCAGCAGCATCTCCGGCGGGGGGGGCACAGATACGCAGTATTTT.

CDR3 loop: CASSQAGDYNSPLHF. The CDR3 DNA is TGCGCCAGCAGCCAGGCAGGGGATTATAATTCACCCCTCCACTTT. The gene calls are TRBV4-1 and TRBJ1-6, with D perhaps TRBD1 (6 bases). Trimming left V 3 bases short and J 4 bases short, with 10 bases between. This CDR3 has 15 residues. Germline V gene sequence: CDR1 MGHRA, CDR2 YSYEKL.

The gene calls are TRBV18 and TRBJ2-1, with D tentatively TRBD2 (6 bases). Trimming took off 0 bases at V and 3 bases at J, with 9 bases between the two ends. Germline V CDR1 and CDR2: KGHSH, LQKENI. This CDR3 has 15 amino acids. CDR3 residues: CASSPPGGVYNEQFF. The CDR3 DNA reads TGTGCCAGCTCACCACCTGGCGGGGTCTACAATGAGCAGTTCTTC. Combining the CDR3 with reference TRBV18 and TRBJ2-1 gives the whole variable domain NAGVMQNPRHLVRRRGQEARLRCSPMKGHSHVYWYRQLPEEGLKFMVYLQKENIIDESGMPKERFSAEFPKEGPSILRIQQVVRGDSAAYFCASSPPGGVYNEQFFGPGTRLTVL.

V is TRBV19 and J is TRBJ1-5; TRBD1 matches 8 bases. After removal of 5 bases from V and 3 bases from J, the junction contained 3 bases not matched to a gene. In germline, CDR1 is LNHDA, CDR2 SQIVND (reference sequence). The CDR3 contains 14 residues. In DNA form, the CDR3 reads TGTGCCAGTAGTCGACAGGGGTCCAATCAGCCCCAGCATTTT. Amino acids: CASSRQGSNQPQHF.

This chain connects TRBV11-3 to TRBJ2-2; perhaps TRBD1 as D (5 bases). V shed 0 bases and J shed 3 bases, with 8 bases lying between them. There are 15 residues in the CDR3. The germline CDR1 and CDR2 sequences are SGHNT and YENEEA. The CDR3, as DNA: TGTGCCAGCAGCTTAGAAGGGGCAGACACCGGGGAGCTGTTTTTT. Protein: CASSLEGADTGELFF.

The genes are TRBV7-9 and TRBJ2-7; D is ambiguous. With 5 bases removed from V and 6 bases from J, the gap between germline ends came to 14 bases. Looked up from germline, CDR1 is SEHNR and CDR2 is FQNEAQ (reference sequence). This CDR3 contains 13 residues. CDR3 bases: TGTGCCAGCAGCCCCCAGTTGTGGGTCGAGCAGTACTTC. Its protein is CASSPQLWVEQYF.

This rearrangement joins TRBV10-1 to TRBJ2-7; D possibly corresponds to TRBD2 (5 bases). This CDR3 contains 15 residues. V was pared by 4 bases and J by 6 bases, with 19 bases between. Germline values: CDR1 WNHNN, CDR2 SYGVQD (reference sequence). In nucleotides, the CDR3 is TGCGCCAGCAGTGCGGGGAGCCGGGATCGGAGCGAGCAGTACTTC. It codes for CASSAGSRDRSEQYF.

This chain links TRBV9 with TRBJ2-5; 8 bases agree with TRBD1. V trimming: 2 bases; J trimming: 2 bases; junction bases outside the gene matches: 5. Germline assignment: CDR1 SGDLS and CDR2 YYNGEE. The CDR3 length is 15 residues. The CDR3 DNA sequence: TGTGCCAGCAGCGTGACAGGGGTGCTACAAGAGACCCAGTACTTC. Translated, it gives CASSVTGVLQETQYF.

This clone was seen only a few times. This chain connects TRBV6-1 to TRBJ1-6; D unclear. This CDR3 is built from 12 residues. V was cut by 2 bases and J by 13 bases, with 9 bases left in between. CDR1 MNHNS and CDR2 SASEGT come from the germline V gene. The CDR3 coding sequence is TGTGCCAGCAGTGAACCCCCTTCCCCCCTCCACTTT. It yields the protein CASSEPPSPLHF.